The subject of this entry is one T cell receptor beta chain. Its antigen is not known. TCRdb's copy holds only in-frame clones and misses some; the assay was immunoSEQ multiplex PCR. The sample carries approximately 70,000 clones, less than 85% recorded once. This entry comes from a study of T cell responses to AZD1222 COVID-19 vaccine. Study outcomes and limitations: Donors skewed white British and female; clonal diversity was possibly underestimated. Increased Spike-specific TCR breadth and depth were observed after two AZD1222 doses.

The CDR3 length is 15 residues. Germline-derived CDR1 and CDR2 are SGHDT and YYEEEE. V lost 3 bases, J lost 5 bases, and 5 bases stayed unmatched. The receptor was derived from an adult who received the AZD1222 COVID-19 vaccine. The chain carries TRBV5-6 and TRBJ2-7, with TRBD2 identical over 13 bases. The sample was peripheral blood, taken 28 days after the second AZD1222 dose. CDR3 coding DNA: TGTGCCAGCAGCTGGAGACTAGCGGGAGGAGACGAGCAGTACTTC. It yields the protein CASSWRLAGGDEQYF.